This TCR beta chain is drawn from a study of neoadjuvant nivolumab and ipilimumab in lung cancer. Turning to the study itself: Patients got nivolumab 3 mg/kg on days 1, 15 and 29; combination added ipilimumab 1 mg/kg day 1.

The repertoire was sequenced with immunoSEQ multiplex PCR; TCRdb's copy has only in-frame clones and lacks some. The sample holds over 10,000 clones; approximately 96% are singletons and the top ten take about 2.7%. Looked up from germline, CDR1 is SGHKS and CDR2 is YYEKEE (reference sequence). V gave up 4 bases and J gave up 5 bases; unmatched junction bases: 6. The CDR3 contains 15 residues. Findings and caveats of the study: Higher pretherapy blood TCR richness went with higher resected-tumor richness. A small number of samples were TCR sequenced. Pathologic regression was not significantly tied to TCR clonality.

In regard to this clone: Its antigen is not known.

The V and J genes are TRBV5-5 and TRBJ1-4; 9 bases are a match to TRBD1. This receptor was taken from an adult with non-small cell lung cancer. The source material was peripheral blood, sampled after neoadjuvant nivolumab, alone or with ipilimumab, at or shortly before surgery. The DNA for the CDR3 is TGTGCCAGCAGCGAAACCGGGACAGGGAATGAAAAACTGTTTTTT. Encoded protein: CASSETGTGNEKLFF.